The following is a T cell receptor (beta chain) sequence with its context. Its specificity is unknown. CDR1 is SEHNR and CDR2 is FQNEAQ in the germline V gene (reference sequence). Between the trimmed V and J ends, which lost 5 bases and 1 base, there was a span of 11 bases. The CDR3 consists of 14 residues. This sample stems from a study of shared clonotypes between healthy human individuals. Sequencing was performed with immunoSEQ multiplex PCR; in TCRdb, only in-frame clones are kept and a portion is missing. This sample has more than 2 million clones, with approximately 96% found just once. General study findings and limits: Incomplete sequencing of sorted subsets was indicated by rarefaction despite large depth.

V usage is TRBV7-9 and J usage is TRBJ1-1, with D tentatively TRBD1 (5 bases). The source material was naive CD4+ T cells sorted from blood. Regarding subset: CD45RA+ positively selected. This TCR was sampled from a man aged 18 to 29 in good health. CDR3 sequence: CASSGVGANTEAFF. The CDR3 bases are TGTGCCAGCAGCGGAGTCGGGGCGAACACTGAAGCTTTCTTT.